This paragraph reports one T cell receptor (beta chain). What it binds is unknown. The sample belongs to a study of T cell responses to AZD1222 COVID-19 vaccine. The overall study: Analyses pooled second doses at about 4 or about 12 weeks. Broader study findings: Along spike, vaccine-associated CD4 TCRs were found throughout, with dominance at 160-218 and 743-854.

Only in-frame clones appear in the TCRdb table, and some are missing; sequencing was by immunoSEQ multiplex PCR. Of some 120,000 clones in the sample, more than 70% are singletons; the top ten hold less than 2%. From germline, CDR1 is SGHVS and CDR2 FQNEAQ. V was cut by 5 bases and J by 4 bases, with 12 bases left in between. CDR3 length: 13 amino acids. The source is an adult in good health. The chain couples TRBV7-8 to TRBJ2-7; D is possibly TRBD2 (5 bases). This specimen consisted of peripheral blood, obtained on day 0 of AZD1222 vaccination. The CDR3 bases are TGTGCCAGCAGCCGTAGCGACATTTACGAGCAGTACTTC. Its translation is CASSRSDIYEQYF.